Included here is one T cell receptor (beta chain) sequence, with context. Its antigen is unidentified. Here immunoSEQ multiplex PCR was the method, and the copy in TCRdb shows in-frame clones only, minus some. The sample has 100,000 to 120,000 clones, about 92% seen once. This CDR3 is built from 14 residues. CDR1 and CDR2 (germline): MDHEN, SYDVKM. The V gene lost 3 bases and the J gene lost 5 bases, with 13 bases spanning the gap. This sample was included in a study of T cell responses to AZD1222 COVID-19 vaccine. Study-wide points: Spike-wide vaccine-associated CD4 TCRs dominated at 160-218 and 743-854. Seropositive at baseline were only a handful of AZD1222 recipients.

This sequence originates from an adult in good health. Material: peripheral blood, obtained on day 0 of MenACWY control vaccination. The rearrangement uses TRBV28 and TRBJ1-1; the D gene is possibly TRBD1 (6 bases). The CDR3 sequence: CASSLGGARTEAFF. DNA of the CDR3: TGTGCCAGCAGTTTGGGGGGGGCGAGAACTGAAGCTTTCTTT.